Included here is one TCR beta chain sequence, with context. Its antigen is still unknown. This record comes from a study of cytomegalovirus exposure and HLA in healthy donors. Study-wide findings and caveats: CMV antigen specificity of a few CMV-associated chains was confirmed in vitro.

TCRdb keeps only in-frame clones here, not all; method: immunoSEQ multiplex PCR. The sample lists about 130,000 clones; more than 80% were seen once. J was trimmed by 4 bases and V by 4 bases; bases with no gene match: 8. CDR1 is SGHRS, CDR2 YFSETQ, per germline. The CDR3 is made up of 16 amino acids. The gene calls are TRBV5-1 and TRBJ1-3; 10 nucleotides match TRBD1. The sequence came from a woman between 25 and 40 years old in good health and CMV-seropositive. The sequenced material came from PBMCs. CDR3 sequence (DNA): TGCGCCAGCAGCCGAGGACAGGGGGAGATCGGAAACACCATATATTTT. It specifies CASSRGQGEIGNTIYF.